One sample yielded the 5 T cell receptor beta chains listed below, sequenced in a study of PD-1 blockade in classical Hodgkin lymphoma. Following autologous stem cell transplantation, relapse occurred in every patient, and exposure to brentuximab vedotin varied. TCRdb's copy holds only in-frame clones and misses some; the assay was immunoSEQ multiplex PCR. The sample holds 25,000 to 40,000 clones, 80% to 90% seen once. The sample here was peripheral blood mononuclear cells (PBMCs), taken at baseline. The source of these receptors is a human donor with classical Hodgkin lymphoma.

By proportion, this clone is medium-sized. This sequence joins TRBV29-1 and TRBJ1-1; TRBD1 might be the D (6 bases). Trimming removed 7 bases at V and 2 bases at J, with 17 bases between. The CDR3 spans 14 residues. Germline assignment: CDR1 SQVTM and CDR2 ANQGSEA. The DNA of the CDR3 is TGCAGCGCCCCTGGACAGCCAACTAACACTGAAGCTTTCTTT. Translating it yields CSAPGQPTNTEAFF.

Judged by abundance, this clone is medium-sized (0.01 to 0.1%). The CDR3 region is CASRTGGIGEKLFF. Written as DNA, the CDR3 is TGTGCCAGCAGAACTGGGGGCATCGGTGAAAAACTGTTTTTT. This chain joins TRBV7-9 and TRBJ1-4; weak D call: TRBD1 (6 bases). Trimming shortened V by 6 bases and J by 7 bases, and 15 bases separated the two germline ends. Germline CDR1 and CDR2: SEHNR and FQNEAQ (reference sequence). CDR3 length: 14 residues.

The rearrangement uses TRBV7-2 and TRBJ1-3, with D uncertain. Germline CDR1 and CDR2: SGHTA and FQGNSA. This CDR3 comprises 14 residues. The V end lost 5 bases, the J end lost 0 bases, and 8 bases lay between the germline ends. The CDR3 region has the DNA TGTGCCAGCAGCCCCGGGTTCTCTGGAAACACCATATATTTT. Amino acids: CASSPGFSGNTIYF.

This chain uses TRBV2 with TRBJ2-1, with 7 bases identical to TRBD1. This CDR3 region has 15 residues. V shed 3 bases, J shed 7 bases, and the junction held 9 bases outside the gene matches. In germline, CDR1 is SNHLY, CDR2 FYNNEI. CDR3 in amino acids: CASSDDRVSRNEQFF. The CDR3 DNA follows: TGTGCCAGCAGTGATGACAGGGTTAGTCGGAATGAGCAGTTCTTC.

The chain employs TRBV6-1 and TRBJ1-2; TRBD1 aligns across 9 bases. The CDR3 is made up of 15 amino acids. The germline gives CDR1 MNHNS, CDR2 SASEGT. Losses at the gene ends were 0 bases for V and 2 bases for J; bases not matched to a gene: 1. The DNA of the CDR3 is TGTGCCAGCAGTGAAGCCGGACAGGGGAACTATGGCTACACCTTC. It codes for CASSEAGQGNYGYTF.